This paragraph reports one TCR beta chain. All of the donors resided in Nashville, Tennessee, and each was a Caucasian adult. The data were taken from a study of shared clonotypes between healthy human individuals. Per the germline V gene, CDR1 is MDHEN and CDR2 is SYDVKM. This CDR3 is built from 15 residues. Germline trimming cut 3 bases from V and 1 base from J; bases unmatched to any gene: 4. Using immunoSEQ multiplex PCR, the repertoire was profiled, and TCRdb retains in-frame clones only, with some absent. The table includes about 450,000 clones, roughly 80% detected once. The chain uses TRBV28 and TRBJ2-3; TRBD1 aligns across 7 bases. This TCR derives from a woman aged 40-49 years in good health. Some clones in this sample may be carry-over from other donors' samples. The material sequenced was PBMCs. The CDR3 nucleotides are TGTGCCAGCAGTTTGAAGGGGGCGGGCACAGATACGCAGTATTTT. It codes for CASSLKGAGTDTQYF.